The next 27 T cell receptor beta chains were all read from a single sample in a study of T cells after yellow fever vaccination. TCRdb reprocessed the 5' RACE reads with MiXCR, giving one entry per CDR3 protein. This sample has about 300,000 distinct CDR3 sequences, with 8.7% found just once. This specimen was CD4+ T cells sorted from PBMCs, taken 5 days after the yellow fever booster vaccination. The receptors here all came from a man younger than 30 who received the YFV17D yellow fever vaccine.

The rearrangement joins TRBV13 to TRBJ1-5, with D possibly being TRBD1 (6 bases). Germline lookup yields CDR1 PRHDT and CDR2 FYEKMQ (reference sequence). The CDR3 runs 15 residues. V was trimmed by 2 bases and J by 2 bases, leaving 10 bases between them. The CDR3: CASSLKGVGNQPQHF. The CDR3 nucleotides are TGTGCCAGCAGCTTAAAGGGGGTCGGCAATCAGCCCCAGCATTTT.

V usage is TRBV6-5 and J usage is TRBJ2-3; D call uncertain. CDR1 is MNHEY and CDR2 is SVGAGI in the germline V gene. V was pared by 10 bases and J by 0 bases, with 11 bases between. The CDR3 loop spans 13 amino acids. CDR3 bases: TGTGCCACCAGGAAGGTTAGCACAGATACGCAGTATTTT. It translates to CATRKVSTDTQYF.

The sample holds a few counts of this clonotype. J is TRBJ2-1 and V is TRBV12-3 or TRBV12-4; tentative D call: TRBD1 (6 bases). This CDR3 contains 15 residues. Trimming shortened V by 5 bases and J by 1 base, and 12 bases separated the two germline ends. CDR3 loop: CASSTGTLSYNEQFF. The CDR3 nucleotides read TGTGCCAGCAGTACCGGGACACTGTCCTACAATGAGCAGTTCTTC.

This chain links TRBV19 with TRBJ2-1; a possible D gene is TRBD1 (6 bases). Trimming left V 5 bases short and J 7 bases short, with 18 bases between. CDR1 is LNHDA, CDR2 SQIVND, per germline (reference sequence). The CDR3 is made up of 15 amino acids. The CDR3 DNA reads TGTGCCAGTAGTTCACAGGGAGTAGGTTGGAATGAGCAGTTCTTC. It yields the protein CASSSQGVGWNEQFF.

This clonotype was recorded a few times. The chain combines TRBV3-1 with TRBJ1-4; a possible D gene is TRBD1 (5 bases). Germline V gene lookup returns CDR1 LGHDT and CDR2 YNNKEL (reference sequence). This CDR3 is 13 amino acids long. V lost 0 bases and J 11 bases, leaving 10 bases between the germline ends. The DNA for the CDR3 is TGTGCCAGCAGCCAAGAACCGGGGCGGAAACTGTTTTTT. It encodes CASSQEPGRKLFF.

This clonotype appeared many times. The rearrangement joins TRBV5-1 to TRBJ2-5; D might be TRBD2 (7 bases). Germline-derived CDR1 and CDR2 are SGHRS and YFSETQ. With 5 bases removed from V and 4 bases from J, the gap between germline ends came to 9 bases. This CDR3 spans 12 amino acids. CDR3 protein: CASRGGRETQYF. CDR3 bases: TGCGCCAGCAGGGGGGGGCGAGAGACCCAGTACTTC.

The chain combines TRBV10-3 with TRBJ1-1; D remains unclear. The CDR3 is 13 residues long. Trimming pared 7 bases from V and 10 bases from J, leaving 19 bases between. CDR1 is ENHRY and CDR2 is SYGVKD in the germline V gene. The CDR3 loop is CAITAETGAGAFF. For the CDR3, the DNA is TGTGCCATCACGGCGGAGACGGGAGCGGGAGCTTTCTTT.

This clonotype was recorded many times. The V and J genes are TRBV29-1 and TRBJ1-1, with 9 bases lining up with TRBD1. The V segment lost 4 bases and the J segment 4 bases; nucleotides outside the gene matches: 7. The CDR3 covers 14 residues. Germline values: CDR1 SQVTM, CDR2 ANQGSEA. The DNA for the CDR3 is TGCAGCGTTGTTGGAACAGGGGGCCGCACTGAAGCTTTCTTT. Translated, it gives CSVVGTGGRTEAFF. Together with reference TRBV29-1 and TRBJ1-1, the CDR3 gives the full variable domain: SAVISQKPSRDICQRGTSLTIQCQVDSQVTMMFWYRQQPGQSLTLIATANQGSEATYESGFVIDKFPISRPNLTFSTLTVSNMSPEDSSIYLCSVVGTGGRTEAFFGQGTRLTVV.

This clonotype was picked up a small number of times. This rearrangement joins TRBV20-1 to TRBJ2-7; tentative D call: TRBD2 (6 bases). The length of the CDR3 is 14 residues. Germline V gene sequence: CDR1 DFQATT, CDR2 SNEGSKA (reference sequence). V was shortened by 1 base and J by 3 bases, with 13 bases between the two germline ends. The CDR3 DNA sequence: TGCAGTGCTAGAGGGGACTCCCACCGCTACGAGCAGTACTTC. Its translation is CSARGDSHRYEQYF.

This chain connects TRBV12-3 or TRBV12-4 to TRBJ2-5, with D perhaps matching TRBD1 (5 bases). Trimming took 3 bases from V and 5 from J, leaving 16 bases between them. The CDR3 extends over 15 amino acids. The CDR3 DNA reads TGTGCCAGCAGTTTTAGGGGTGAGGAGCCGGAGACCCAGTACTTC. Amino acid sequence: CASSFRGEEPETQYF.

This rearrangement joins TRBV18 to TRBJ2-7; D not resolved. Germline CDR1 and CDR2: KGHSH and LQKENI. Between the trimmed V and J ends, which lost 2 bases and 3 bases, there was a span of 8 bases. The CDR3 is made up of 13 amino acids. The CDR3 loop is CASSPGSNYEQYF. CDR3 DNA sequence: TGTGCCAGCTCACCAGGATCGAACTACGAGCAGTACTTC.

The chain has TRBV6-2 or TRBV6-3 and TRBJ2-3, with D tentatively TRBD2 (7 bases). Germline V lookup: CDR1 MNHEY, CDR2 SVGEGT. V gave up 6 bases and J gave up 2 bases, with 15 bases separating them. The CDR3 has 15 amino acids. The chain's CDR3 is CASRTRGASTDTQYF. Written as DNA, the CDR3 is TGTGCCAGCAGAACCCGGGGGGCGTCCACAGATACGCAGTATTTT.

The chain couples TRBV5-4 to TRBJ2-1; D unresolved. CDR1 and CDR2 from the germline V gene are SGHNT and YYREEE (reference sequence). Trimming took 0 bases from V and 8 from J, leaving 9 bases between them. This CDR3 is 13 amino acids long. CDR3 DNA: TGTGCCAGCAGCTTGGCCGGGCCAGATGAGCAGTTCTTC. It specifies CASSLAGPDEQFF.

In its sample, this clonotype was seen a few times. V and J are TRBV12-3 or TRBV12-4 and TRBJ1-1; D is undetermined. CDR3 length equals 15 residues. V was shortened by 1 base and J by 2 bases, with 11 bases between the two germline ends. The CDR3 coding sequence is TGTGCCAGCAGTTTAGTTTCCGGGAGCAACACTGAAGCTTTCTTT. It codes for CASSLVSGSNTEAFF.

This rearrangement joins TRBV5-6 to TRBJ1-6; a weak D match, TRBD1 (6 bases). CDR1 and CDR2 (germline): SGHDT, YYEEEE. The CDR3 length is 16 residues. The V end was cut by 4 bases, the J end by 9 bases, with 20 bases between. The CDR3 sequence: CASSLSGGGAGSPLHF. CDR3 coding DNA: TGTGCCAGCAGCCTCTCTGGGGGGGGCGCGGGTTCACCCCTCCACTTT.

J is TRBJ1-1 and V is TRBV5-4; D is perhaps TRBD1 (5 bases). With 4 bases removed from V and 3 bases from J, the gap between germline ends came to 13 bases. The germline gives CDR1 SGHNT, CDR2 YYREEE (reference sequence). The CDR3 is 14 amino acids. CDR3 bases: TGTGCCAGCAGCCGCCGGGGGATGGACACTGAAGCTTTCTTT. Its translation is CASSRRGMDTEAFF.

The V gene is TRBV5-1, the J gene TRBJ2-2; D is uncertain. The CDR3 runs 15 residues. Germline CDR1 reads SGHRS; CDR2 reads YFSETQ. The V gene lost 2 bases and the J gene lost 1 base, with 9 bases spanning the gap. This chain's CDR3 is CASSFLQLNTGELFF. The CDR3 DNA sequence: TGCGCCAGCAGCTTTCTACAGTTGAACACCGGGGAGCTGTTTTTT.

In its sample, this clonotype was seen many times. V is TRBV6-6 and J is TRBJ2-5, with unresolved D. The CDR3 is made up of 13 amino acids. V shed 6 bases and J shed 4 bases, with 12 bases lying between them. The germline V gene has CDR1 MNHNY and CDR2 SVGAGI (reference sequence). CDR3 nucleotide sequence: TGTGCCAGCAGCCGCGCCCTCGGAGAGACCCAGTACTTC. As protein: CASSRALGETQYF.

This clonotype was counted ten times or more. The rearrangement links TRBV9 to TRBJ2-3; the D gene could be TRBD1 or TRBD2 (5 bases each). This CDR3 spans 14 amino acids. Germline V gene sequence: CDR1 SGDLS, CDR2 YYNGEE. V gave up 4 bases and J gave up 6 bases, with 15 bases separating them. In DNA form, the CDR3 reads TGTGCCAGCAGCTACCGGGACCACTTGGATACGCAGTATTTT. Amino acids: CASSYRDHLDTQYF. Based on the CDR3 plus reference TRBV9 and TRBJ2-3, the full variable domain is DSGVTQTPKHLITATGQRVTLRCSPRSGDLSVYWYQQSLDQGLQFLIQYYNGEERAKGNILERFSAQQFPDLHSELNLSSLELGDSALYFCASSYRDHLDTQYFGPGTRLTVL.

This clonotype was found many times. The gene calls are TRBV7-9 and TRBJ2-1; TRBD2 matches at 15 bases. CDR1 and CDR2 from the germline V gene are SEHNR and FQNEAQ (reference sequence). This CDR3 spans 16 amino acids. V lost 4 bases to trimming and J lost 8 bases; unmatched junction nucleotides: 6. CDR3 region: CASSSRTSGGADEQFF. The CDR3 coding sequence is TGTGCCAGCAGCTCCCGGACTAGCGGGGGGGCGGATGAGCAGTTCTTC. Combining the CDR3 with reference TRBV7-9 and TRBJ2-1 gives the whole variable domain DTGVSQNPRHKITKRGQNVTFRCDPISEHNRLYWYRQTLGQGPEFLTYFQNEAQLEKSRLLSDRFSAERPKGSFSTLEIQRTEQGDSAMYLCASSSRTSGGADEQFFGPGTRLTVL.

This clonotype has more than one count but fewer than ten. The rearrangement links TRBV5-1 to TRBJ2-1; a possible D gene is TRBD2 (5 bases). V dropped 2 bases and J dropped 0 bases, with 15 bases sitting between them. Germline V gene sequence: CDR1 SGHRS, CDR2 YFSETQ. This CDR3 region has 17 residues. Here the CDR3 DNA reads TGCGCCAGCAGCTTCGGACTGGTACCCAGCTCCTACAATGAGCAGTTCTTC. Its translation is CASSFGLVPSSYNEQFF.

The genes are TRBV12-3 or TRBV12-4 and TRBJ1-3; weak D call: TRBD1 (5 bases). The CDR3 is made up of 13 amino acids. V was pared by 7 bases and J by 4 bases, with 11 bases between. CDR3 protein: CASTRDPGNTIYF. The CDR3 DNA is TGTGCCAGCACTAGGGACCCAGGAAACACCATATATTTT.

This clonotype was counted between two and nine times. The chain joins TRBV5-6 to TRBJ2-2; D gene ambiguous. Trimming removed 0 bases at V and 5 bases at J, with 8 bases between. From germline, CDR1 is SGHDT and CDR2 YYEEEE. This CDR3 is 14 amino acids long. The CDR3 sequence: CASSLAAQTGELFF. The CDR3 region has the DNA TGTGCCAGCAGCTTGGCCGCACAGACCGGGGAGCTGTTTTTT.

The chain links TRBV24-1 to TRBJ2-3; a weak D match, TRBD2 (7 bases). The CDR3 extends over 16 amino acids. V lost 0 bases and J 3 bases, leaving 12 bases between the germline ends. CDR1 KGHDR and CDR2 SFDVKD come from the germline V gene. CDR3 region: CATSDLRGAGTDTQYF. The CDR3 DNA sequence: TGTGCCACCAGTGATTTGCGGGGGGCGGGAACAGATACGCAGTATTTT.

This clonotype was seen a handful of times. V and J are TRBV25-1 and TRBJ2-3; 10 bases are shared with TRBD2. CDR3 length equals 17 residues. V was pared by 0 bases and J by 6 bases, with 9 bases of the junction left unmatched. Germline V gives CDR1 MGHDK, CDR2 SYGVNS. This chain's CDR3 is CASSEYLISSGGDTQYF. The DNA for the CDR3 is TGTGCCAGCAGTGAATATCTAATTTCTAGCGGGGGTGATACGCAGTATTTT.

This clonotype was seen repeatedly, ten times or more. The CDR3 region has the DNA TGTGCCAGCACGGATAGCAATCAGCCCCAGCATTTT. This gives the protein CASTDSNQPQHF. The gene calls are TRBV6-2 or TRBV6-3 and TRBJ1-5; D remains unclear. CDR1 MNHEY and CDR2 SVGEGT come from the germline V gene. V was cut by 7 bases and J by 0 bases, with 4 bases left in between. The CDR3 spans 12 residues.

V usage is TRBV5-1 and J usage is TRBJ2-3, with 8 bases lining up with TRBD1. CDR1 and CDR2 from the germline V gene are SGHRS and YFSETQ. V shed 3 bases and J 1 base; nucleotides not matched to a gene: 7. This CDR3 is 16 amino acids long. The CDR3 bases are TGCGCCAGCAGCTATTCAGGGGGCTATGGCACAGATACGCAGTATTTT. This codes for CASSYSGGYGTDTQYF.